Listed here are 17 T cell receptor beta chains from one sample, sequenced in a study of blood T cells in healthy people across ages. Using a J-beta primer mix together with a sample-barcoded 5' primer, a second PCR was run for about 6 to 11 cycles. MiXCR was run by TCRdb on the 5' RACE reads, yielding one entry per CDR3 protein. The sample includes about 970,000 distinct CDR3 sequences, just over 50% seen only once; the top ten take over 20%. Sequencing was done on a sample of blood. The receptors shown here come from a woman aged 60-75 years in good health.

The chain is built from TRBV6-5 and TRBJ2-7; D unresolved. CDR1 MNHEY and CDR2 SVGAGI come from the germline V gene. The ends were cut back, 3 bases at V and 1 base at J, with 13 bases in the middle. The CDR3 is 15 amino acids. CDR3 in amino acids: CASSYGVSYSYEQYF. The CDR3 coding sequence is TGTGCCAGCAGTTATGGGGTCTCCTATTCCTACGAGCAGTACTTC.

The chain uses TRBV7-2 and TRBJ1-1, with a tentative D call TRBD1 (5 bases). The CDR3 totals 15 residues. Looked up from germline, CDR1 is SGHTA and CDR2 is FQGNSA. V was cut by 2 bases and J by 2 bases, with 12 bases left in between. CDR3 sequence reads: CASSLRFGHNTEAFF. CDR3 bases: TGTGCCAGCAGCTTAAGGTTCGGACACAACACTGAAGCTTTCTTT. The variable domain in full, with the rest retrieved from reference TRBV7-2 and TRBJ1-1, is GAGVSQSPSNKVTEKGKDVELRCDPISGHTALYWYRQSLGQGLEFLIYFQGNSAPDKSGLPSDRFSAERTGGSVSTLTIQRTQQEDSAVYLCASSLRFGHNTEAFFGQGTRLTVV.

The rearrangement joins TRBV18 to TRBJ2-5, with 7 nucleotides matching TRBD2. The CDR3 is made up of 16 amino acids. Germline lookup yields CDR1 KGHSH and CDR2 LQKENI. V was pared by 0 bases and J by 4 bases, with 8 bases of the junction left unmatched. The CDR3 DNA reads TGTGCCAGCTCACCACCGGTCGCGGGAGTTGGAGAGACCCAGTACTTC. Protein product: CASSPPVAGVGETQYF.

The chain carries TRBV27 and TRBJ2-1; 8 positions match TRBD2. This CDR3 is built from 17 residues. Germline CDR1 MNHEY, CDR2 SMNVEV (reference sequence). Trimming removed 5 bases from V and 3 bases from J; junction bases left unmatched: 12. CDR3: CASSLPRGSGVYNEQFF. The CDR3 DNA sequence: TGTGCCAGCAGTCTCCCCAGGGGTAGCGGGGTCTACAATGAGCAGTTCTTC.

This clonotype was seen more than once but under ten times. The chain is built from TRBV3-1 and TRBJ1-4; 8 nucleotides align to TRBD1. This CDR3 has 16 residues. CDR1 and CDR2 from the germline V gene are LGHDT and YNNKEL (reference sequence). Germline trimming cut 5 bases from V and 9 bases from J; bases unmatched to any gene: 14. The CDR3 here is CASSYLTTGEVKKLFF. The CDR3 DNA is TGTGCCAGCAGCTATCTTACGACAGGGGAAGTAAAAAAACTGTTTTTT.

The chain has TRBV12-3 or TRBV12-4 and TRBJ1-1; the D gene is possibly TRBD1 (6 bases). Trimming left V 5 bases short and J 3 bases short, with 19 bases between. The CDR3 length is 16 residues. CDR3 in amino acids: CASSPRQEGYDTEAFF. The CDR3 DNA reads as TGTGCCAGCAGTCCTCGACAGGAAGGGTATGACACTGAAGCTTTCTTT.

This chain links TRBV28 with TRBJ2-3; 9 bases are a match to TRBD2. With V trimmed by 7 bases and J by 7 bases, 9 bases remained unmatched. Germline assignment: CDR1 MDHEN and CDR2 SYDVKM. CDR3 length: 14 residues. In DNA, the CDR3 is TGTGCCAGCACTCGGGCGGGAGGGGGAAATACGCAGTATTTT. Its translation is CASTRAGGGNTQYF.

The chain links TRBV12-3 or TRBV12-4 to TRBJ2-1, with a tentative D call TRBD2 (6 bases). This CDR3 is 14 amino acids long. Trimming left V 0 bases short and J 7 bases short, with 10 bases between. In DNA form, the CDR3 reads TGTGCCAGCAGTTTAGCGGGAGGCCCGAATGAGCAGTTCTTC. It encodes CASSLAGGPNEQFF.

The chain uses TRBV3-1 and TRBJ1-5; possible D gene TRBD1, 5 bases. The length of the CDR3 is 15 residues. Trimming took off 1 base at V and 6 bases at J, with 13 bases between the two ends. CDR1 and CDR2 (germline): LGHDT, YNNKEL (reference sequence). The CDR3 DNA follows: TGTGCCAGCAGCCAAGGTTGGGGGGGAGGTCAGCCCCAGCATTTT. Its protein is CASSQGWGGGQPQHF.

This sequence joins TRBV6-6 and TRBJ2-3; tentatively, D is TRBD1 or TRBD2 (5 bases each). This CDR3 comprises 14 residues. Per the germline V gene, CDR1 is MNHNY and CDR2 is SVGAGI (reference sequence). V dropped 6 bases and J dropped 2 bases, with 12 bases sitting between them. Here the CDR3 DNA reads TGTGCCAGCAGCCCCGGGGCCAACACAGATACGCAGTATTTT. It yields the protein CASSPGANTDTQYF.

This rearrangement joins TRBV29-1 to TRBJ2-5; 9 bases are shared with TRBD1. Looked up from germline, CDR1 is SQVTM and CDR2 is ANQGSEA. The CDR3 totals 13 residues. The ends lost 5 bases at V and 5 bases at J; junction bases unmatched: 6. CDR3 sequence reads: CSVTGQGRETQYF. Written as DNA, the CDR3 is TGCAGCGTTACGGGACAGGGTAGGGAGACCCAGTACTTC.

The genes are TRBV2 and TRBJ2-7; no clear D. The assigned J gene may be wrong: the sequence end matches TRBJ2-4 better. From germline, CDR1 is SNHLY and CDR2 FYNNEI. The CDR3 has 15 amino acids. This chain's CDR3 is CASSVSSLEENIQYF. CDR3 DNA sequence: TGTGCCAGCAGTGTTTCCTCCCTTGAGGAAAACATTCAGTACTTC.

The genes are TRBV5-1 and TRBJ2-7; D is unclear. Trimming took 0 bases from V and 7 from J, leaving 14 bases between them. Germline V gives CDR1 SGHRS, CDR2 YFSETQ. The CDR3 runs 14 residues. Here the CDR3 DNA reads TGCGCCAGCAGCTTGGGCCCCCCCCACAATGAGCAGTACTTC. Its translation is CASSLGPPHNEQYF.

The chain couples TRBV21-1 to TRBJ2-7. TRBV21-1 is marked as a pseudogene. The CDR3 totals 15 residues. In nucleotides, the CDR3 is TGTGCCAGCAGCAAAGCGTGGGGTCTCTCCTACGAGCAGTACTTC. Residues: CASSKAWGLSYEQYF.

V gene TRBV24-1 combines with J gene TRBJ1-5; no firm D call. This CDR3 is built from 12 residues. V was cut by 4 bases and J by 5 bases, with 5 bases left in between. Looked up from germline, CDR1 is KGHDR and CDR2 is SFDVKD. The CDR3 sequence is CATSDPDQPQHF. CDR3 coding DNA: TGTGCCACCAGTGACCCGGATCAGCCCCAGCATTTT.

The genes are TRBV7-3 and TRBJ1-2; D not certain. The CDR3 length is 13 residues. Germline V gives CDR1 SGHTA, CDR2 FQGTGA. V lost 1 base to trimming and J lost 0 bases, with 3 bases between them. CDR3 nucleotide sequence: TGTGCCAGCAGCTTAAGGGCTAACTATGGCTACACCTTC. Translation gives CASSLRANYGYTF.

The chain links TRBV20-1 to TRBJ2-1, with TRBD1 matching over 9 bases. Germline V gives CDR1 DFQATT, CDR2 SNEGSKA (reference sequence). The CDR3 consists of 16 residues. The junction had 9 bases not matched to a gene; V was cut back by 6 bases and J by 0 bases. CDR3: CSARSPGQGSYNEQFF. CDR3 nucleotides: TGCAGTGCCAGATCCCCGGGACAGGGCTCCTACAATGAGCAGTTCTTC.